This T cell receptor (beta chain) was observed in a study of blood T cell repertoires in COVID-19. On the study more broadly: The United States, Italy and Spain were the sources of the acute and convalescent COVID-19 samples. PBMCs, B-cell-depleted T cells, or T cells were the source of the cDNA or gDNA that made up the material.

Method: immunoSEQ multiplex PCR; TCRdb's copy keeps in-frame clones and lacks some. Of over 100,000 clones in the sample, around 81% were seen once. A single count supports this clone. V was clipped by 1 base and J by 7 bases; unmatched bases: 11. Germline V lookup: CDR1 MDHEN, CDR2 SYDVKM. This CDR3 spans 18 amino acids. The chain employs TRBV28 and TRBJ2-1; TRBD2 matches 12 bases. The sequencing sample was made of peripheral blood. The sequence was collected from a woman aged 55-69 years with active or convalescent COVID-19. The CDR3 reads CASSLSSGRASRWNEQFF. In nucleotides, the CDR3 is TGTGCCAGCAGTTTATCTAGCGGGAGGGCCTCGCGGTGGAATGAGCAGTTCTTC.